This T cell receptor beta chain was sequenced for a study of sequential checkpoint blockade in melanoma. The treatment here: randomized to nivolumab then ipilimumab (arm A) or the reverse (arm B). The protocol was immunoSEQ multiplex PCR, while the TCRdb copy is restricted to in-frame clones and leaves out a portion. The top ten clones hold over 9% of a sample with about 21,000 clones, 80% to 90% of them seen once. This TCR derives from a human donor with melanoma. Sequencing used CD8+ T cells sorted from blood (inferred from file names), obtained from a patient given nivolumab and ipilimumab in sequence.

This CDR3 reads CASSSPPRDRGEAFF. CDR3 coding DNA: TGTGCCAGCAGTTCCCCCCCTCGGGATAGGGGGGAAGCTTTCTTT. This chain uses TRBV6-5 with TRBJ1-1; possible D gene TRBD1, 6 bases. Germline values: CDR1 MNHEY, CDR2 SVGAGI. There are 15 residues in the CDR3. The germline V and J ends were trimmed by 4 bases and 8 bases, with 20 bases remaining between them.